The clone carrying this T cell receptor (beta chain) was counted only a few times. What it binds is not known. The data were obtained in a study of beta chain features in type 1 diabetes. Whole-study results and caveats: TCRB CDR3s from Type 1 diabetes patients were moderately but significantly shorter in all four CD4+ subsets. Amplification by PCR could prefer shorter templates, with the same effect in patients and controls.

A single heparinised draw of approximately 0.11 L on average was taken per donor. Each of the sorted populations had a purity greater than 95%. The sequenced template was cDNA made from the entire isolated RNA. TCRdb's table, derived via immunoSEQ multiplex PCR, lists solely in-frame clones and lacks some. This table has 620,000 or so clones, about 16% appearing once. The length of the CDR3 is 17 residues. The V and J ends lost 4 bases and 3 bases respectively, with 21 bases between them. Looked up from germline, CDR1 is LGHNA and CDR2 is YNFKEQ. The specimen sequenced was naive CD4+ T cells from blood. The gene calls are TRBV4-2 and TRBJ1-2; possible D gene TRBD1, 5 bases. This clonotype originated in a man between 18 and 29 years old in good health. The chain's CDR3 is CASSRWVSRGGDYGYTF. The CDR3 DNA sequence: TGTGCCAGCAGCCGCTGGGTTTCTAGGGGAGGGGACTATGGCTACACCTTC.